The source of this T cell receptor beta chain is a study of graft-versus-host responses after intestinal transplantation. Here immunoSEQ multiplex PCR was the method, and the copy in TCRdb shows in-frame clones only, minus some. This table holds about 35,000 clones, over 90% found once. Comment on this clone: Its specificity is unknown.

V was clipped by 3 bases and J by 3 bases, with 6 bases between them. In germline, CDR1 is MNHEY, CDR2 SMNVEV (reference sequence). The CDR3 covers 12 residues. The V gene is TRBV27, the J gene TRBJ2-7; tentatively, D is TRBD1 (6 bases). Source: unstimulated CD8+ T cells sorted from spleen or lymph node cells, taken before transplant. The sequence was collected from a human donor who was the organ donor for an intestinal transplant. The chain's CDR3 is CASSLTGYEQYF. CDR3 bases: TGTGCCAGCAGTTTGACAGGCTACGAGCAGTACTTC.